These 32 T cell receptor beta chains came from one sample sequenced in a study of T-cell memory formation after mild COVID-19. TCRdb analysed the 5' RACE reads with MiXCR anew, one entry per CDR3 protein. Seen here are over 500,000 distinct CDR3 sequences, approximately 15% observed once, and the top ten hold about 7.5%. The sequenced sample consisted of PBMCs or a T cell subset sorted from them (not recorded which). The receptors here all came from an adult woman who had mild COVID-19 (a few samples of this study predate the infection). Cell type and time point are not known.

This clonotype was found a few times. The CDR3: CASSFGTGMYEQYF. CDR3 DNA: TGTGCCAGCAGTTTCGGGACAGGGATGTACGAGCAGTACTTC. The V call is TRBV27, the J call TRBJ2-7; 9 bases fit TRBD1. Germline CDR1 MNHEY, CDR2 SMNVEV (reference sequence). V gave up 3 bases and J gave up 4 bases; unmatched junction bases: 4. CDR3 size: 14 residues.

CDR3: CASRRTASTDTQYF. CDR3 bases: TGTGCCAGCAGAAGGACAGCAAGCACAGATACGCAGTATTTT. V usage is TRBV6-5 and J usage is TRBJ2-3; possibly TRBD1 for D (6 bases). The CDR3 has 14 amino acids. Trimming removed 6 bases at V and 0 bases at J, with 10 bases between. CDR1 MNHEY and CDR2 SVGAGI come from the germline V gene.

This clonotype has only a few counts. The CDR3 DNA sequence: TGTGCCAGCAGTTTAAGAGTAATTGCGGACGAGCAGTACTTC. Amino acids: CASSLRVIADEQYF. The chain joins TRBV12-3 or TRBV12-4 to TRBJ2-7, with unresolved D. V dropped 2 bases and J dropped 5 bases, with 13 bases sitting between them. The CDR3 sequence is 14 residues long.

Here the CDR3 reads CASSPSGQGVNDEQYF. CDR3 DNA sequence: TGTGCCAGCTCACCCTCGGGACAGGGGGTAAACGACGAGCAGTACTTC. The gene calls are TRBV18 and TRBJ2-7, with 11 bases matching TRBD1. This CDR3 contains 16 residues. J gave up 5 bases and V 3 bases, and 9 bases lay outside the gene matches. CDR1 is KGHSH and CDR2 is LQKENI in the germline V gene.

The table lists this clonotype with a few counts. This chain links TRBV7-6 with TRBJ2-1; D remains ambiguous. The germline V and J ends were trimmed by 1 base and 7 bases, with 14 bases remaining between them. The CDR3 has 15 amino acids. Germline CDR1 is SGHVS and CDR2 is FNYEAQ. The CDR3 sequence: CASSLDGAGWNEQFF. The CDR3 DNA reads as TGTGCCAGCAGCTTAGACGGAGCCGGTTGGAATGAGCAGTTCTTC.

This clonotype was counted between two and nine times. CDR3 in amino acids: CSATIPGQGNSPLHF. CDR3 DNA: TGCAGTGCTACGATCCCGGGACAGGGGAACTCACCCCTCCACTTT. This chain links TRBV20-1 with TRBJ1-6; 10 bases are a match to TRBD1. V shed 4 bases, J shed 10 bases, and the junction held 10 bases outside the gene matches. The CDR3 totals 15 residues. In germline, CDR1 is DFQATT, CDR2 SNEGSKA (reference sequence).

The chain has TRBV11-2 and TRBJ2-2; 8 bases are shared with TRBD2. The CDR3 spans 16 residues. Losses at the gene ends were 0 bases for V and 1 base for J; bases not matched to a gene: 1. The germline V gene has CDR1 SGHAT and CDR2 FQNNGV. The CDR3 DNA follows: TGTGCCAGCAGCTTAGACACTAGCGGGAACACCGGGGAGCTGTTTTTT. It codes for CASSLDTSGNTGELFF.

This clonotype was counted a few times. CDR3 sequence reads: CASSQRPSQETQYF. In nucleotides, the CDR3 is TGCGCCAGCAGCCAGCGACCAAGCCAAGAGACCCAGTACTTC. The rearrangement joins TRBV4-1 to TRBJ2-5; D remains unclear. CDR1 MGHRA and CDR2 YSYEKL come from the germline V gene. This CDR3 contains 14 residues. The V and J ends lost 3 bases and 1 base respectively, with 9 bases between them.

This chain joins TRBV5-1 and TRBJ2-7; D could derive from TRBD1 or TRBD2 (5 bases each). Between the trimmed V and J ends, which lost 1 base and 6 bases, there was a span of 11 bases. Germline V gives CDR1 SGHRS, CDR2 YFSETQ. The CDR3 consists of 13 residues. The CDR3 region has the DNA TGCGCCAGCAGCTTGAAATGGGACGGCGAGCAGTACTTC. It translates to CASSLKWDGEQYF.

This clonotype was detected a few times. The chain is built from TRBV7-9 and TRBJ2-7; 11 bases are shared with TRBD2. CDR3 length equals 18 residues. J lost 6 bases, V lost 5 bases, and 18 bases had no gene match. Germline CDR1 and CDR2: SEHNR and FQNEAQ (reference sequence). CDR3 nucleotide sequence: TGTGCCAGCAGCCCACGTACCGGGACTAGCGGTAACTGGGGCGAGCAGTACTTC. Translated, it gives CASSPRTGTSGNWGEQYF.

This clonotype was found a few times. This CDR3 reads CASSYSTVDTQYF. CDR3 bases: TGTGCCAGCAGTTACTCGACAGTAGATACGCAGTATTTT. The rearrangement uses TRBV6-5 and TRBJ2-3, with a weak D call TRBD1 (5 bases). This CDR3 contains 13 residues. Germline CDR1 is MNHEY and CDR2 is SVGAGI. Trimming removed 0 bases at V and 5 bases at J, with 6 bases between.

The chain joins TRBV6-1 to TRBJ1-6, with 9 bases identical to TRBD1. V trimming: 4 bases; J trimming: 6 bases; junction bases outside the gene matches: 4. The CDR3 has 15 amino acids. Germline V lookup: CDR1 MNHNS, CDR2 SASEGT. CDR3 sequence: CASSGSGQGNSPLHF. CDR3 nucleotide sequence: TGTGCCAGCAGTGGGTCGGGACAGGGTAATTCACCCCTCCACTTT.

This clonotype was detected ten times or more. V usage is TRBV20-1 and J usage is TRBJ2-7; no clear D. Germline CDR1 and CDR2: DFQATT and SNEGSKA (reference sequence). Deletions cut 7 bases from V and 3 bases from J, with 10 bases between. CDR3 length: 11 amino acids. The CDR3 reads CSGSDGYEQYF. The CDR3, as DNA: TGCAGTGGGTCTGACGGCTACGAGCAGTACTTC.

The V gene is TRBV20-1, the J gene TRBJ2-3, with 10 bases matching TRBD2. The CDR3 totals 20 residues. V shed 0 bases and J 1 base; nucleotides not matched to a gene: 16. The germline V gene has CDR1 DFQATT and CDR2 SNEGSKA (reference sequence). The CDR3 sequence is CSARDFPKDLAGAGTDTQYF. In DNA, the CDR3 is TGCAGTGCTAGAGATTTCCCGAAAGACCTAGCGGGAGCTGGCACAGATACGCAGTATTTT.

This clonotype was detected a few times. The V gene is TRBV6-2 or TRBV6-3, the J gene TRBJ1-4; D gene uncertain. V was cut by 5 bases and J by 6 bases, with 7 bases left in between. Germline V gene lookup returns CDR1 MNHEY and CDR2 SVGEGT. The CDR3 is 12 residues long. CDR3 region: CASSPVDEKLFF. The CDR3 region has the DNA TGTGCCAGCAGTCCCGTAGATGAAAAACTGTTTTTT.

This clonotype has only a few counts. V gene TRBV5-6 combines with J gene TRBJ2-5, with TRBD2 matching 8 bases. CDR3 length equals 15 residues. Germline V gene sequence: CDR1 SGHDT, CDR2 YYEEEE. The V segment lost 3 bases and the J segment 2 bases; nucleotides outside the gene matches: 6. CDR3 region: CASSSLGLVQETQYF. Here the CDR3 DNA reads TGTGCCAGCAGCTCGCTGGGACTAGTACAAGAGACCCAGTACTTC.

The CDR3 protein is CASSIGPRGYNEQFF. The DNA of the CDR3 is TGTGCCAGTAGTATAGGACCGCGGGGATACAATGAGCAGTTCTTC. The chain recombines TRBV19 with TRBJ2-1, with D possibly being TRBD2 (6 bases). Looked up from germline, CDR1 is LNHDA and CDR2 is SQIVND (reference sequence). The CDR3 covers 15 residues. V was pared by 1 base and J by 4 bases, with 11 bases between.

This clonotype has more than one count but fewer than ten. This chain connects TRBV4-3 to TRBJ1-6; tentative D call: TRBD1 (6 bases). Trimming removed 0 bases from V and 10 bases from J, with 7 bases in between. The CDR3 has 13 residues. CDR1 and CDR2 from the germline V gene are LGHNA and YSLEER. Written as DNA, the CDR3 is TGCGCCAGCAGCCAAGAAAGGGGGTCACCCCTCCACTTT. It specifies CASSQERGSPLHF.

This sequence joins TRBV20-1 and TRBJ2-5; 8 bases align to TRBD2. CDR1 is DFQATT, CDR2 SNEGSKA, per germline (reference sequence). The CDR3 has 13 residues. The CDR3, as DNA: TGCAGCGCGAGCGGGGGAATAAGAGAGACCCAGTACTTC. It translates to CSASGGIRETQYF.

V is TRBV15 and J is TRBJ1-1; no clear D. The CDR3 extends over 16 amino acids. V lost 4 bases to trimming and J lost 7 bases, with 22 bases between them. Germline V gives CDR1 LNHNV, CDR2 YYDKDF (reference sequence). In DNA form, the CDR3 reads TGTGCCACCAGCACTCCAGCCCGGCCAGGAGAGGATGAAGCTTTCTTT. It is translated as CATSTPARPGEDEAFF.

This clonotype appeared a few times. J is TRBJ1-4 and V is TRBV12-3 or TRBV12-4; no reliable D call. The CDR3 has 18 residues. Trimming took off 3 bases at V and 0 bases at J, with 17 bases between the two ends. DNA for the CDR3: TGTGCCAGCAGTTTCGGCACCGGGCCCCTGACAACTAATGAAAAACTGTTTTTT. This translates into CASSFGTGPLTTNEKLFF.

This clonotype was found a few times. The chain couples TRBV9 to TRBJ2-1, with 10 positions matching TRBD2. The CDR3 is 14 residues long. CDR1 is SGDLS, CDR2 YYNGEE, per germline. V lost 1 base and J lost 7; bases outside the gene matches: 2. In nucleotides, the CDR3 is TGTGCCAGCAGCGTAAGCGGGAGGGCTAATGAGCAGTTCTTC. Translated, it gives CASSVSGRANEQFF.

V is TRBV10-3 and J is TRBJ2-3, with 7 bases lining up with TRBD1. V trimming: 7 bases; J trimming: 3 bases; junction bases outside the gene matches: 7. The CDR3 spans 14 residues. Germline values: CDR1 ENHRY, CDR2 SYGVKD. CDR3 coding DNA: TGTGCCATCAATCGACAGGGATCAACAGATACGCAGTATTTT. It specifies CAINRQGSTDTQYF.

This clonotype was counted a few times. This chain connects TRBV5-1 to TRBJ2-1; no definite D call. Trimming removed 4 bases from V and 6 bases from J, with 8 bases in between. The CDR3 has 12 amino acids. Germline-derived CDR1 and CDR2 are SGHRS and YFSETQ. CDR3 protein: CASSHPSNEQFF. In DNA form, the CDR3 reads TGCGCCAGCAGCCACCCTAGCAATGAGCAGTTCTTC.

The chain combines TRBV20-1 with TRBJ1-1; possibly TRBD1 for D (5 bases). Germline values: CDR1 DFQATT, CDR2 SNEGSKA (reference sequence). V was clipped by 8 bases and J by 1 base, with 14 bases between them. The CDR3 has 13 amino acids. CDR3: CSSREDPNTEAFF. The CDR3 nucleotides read TGCAGTAGCAGGGAGGACCCGAACACTGAAGCTTTCTTT.

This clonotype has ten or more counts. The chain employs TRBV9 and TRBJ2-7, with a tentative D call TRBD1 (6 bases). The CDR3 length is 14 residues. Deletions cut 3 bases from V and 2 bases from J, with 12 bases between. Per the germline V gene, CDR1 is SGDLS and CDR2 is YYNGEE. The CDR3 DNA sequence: TGTGCCAGCAGCGGTCCGGGACAAGCCTACGAGCAGTACTTC. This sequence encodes CASSGPGQAYEQYF.

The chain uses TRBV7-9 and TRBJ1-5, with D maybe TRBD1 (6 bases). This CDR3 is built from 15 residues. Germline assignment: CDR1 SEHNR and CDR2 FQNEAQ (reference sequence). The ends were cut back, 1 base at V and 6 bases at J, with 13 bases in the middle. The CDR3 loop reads CASSLGWGQVQPQHF. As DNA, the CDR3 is TGTGCCAGCAGCTTAGGGTGGGGGCAAGTTCAGCCCCAGCATTTT.

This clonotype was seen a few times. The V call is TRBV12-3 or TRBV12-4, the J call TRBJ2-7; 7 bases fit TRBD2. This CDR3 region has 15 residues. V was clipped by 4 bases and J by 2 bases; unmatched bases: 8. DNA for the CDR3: TGTGCCAGCAGTTCCCAGCGGGATGGGACCTACGAGCAGTACTTC. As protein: CASSSQRDGTYEQYF.

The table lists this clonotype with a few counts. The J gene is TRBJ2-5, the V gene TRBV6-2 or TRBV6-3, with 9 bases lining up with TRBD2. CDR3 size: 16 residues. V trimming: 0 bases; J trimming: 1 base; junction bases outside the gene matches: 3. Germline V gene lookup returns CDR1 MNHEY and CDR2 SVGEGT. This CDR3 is CASSYSREGPQETQYF. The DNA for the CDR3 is TGTGCCAGCAGTTACTCGCGGGAGGGCCCCCAAGAGACCCAGTACTTC.

CDR3 bases: TGTGCCAGCAGCGATGACAGGGCTAAAAACATTCAGTACTTC. Its protein is CASSDDRAKNIQYF. This chain links TRBV7-9 with TRBJ2-4, with 7 bases lining up with TRBD1. The CDR3 totals 14 residues. V lost 5 bases, J lost 4 bases, and 5 bases stayed unmatched. In germline, CDR1 is SEHNR, CDR2 FQNEAQ (reference sequence).

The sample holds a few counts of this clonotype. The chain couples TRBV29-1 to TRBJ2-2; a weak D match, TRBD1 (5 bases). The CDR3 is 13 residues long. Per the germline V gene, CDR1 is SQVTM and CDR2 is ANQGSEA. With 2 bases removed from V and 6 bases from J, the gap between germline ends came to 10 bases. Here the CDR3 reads CSVELQVPGELFF. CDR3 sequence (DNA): TGCAGCGTTGAATTACAGGTTCCCGGGGAGCTGTTTTTT.

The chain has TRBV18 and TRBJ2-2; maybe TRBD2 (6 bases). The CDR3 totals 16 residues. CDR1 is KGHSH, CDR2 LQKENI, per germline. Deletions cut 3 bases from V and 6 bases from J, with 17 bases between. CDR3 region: CASSPGTPSAAGELFF. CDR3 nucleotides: TGTGCCAGCTCACCCGGGACTCCCTCCGCGGCCGGGGAGCTGTTTTTT.